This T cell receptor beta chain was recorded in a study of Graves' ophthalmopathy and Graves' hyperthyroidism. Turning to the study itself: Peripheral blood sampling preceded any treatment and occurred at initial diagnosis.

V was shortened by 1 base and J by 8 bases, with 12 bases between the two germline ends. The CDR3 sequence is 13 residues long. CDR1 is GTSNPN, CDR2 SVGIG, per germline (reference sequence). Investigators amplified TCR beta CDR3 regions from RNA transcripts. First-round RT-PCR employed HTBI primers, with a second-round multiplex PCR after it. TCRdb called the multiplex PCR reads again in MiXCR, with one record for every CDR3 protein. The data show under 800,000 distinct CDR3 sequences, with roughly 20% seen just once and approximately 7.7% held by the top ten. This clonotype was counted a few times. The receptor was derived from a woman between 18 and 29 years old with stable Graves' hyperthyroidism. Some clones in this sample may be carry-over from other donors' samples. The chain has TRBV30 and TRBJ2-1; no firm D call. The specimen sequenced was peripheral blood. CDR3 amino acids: CAWSDSPADEQFF. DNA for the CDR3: TGTGCCTGGAGTGACAGCCCAGCCGATGAGCAGTTCTTC.